This TCR beta chain was identified in a study of T-cell memory formation after mild COVID-19. Notes on the study in general: Those CD4+ clones that contracted were mainly in CM and EM (CD8+ ones in EMRA). The pre-infection memory compartment contained some responding clones, suggesting cross-reactive memory joined. Clones that shrank (day 15 to 85) were balanced CD4/CD8, whereas later expanders leaned CD4+.

The CDR3 extends over 16 amino acids. The V gene's germline CDR1 is LGHNA and CDR2 YSLEER. V was pared by 3 bases and J by 3 bases, with 10 bases of the junction left unmatched. As concerns this clonotype: Its cognate antigen is unknown.

MiXCR, run by TCRdb on the 5' RACE reads, gives a single entry per CDR3 protein. Here the sample spans about 430,000 distinct CDR3 sequences, roughly 26% being singletons. The sequence was collected from an adult woman who had mild COVID-19 (a few samples of this study predate the infection). Cell type and time point are not known. The chain employs TRBV4-3 and TRBJ2-7; 8 bases map to TRBD1. The specimen was PBMCs or a T cell subset sorted from them (not recorded which). Here the CDR3 DNA reads TGCGCCAGCAGCCACCTACAGGGGGTGGGTTTCTACGAGCAGTACTTC. It specifies CASSHLQGVGFYEQYF.